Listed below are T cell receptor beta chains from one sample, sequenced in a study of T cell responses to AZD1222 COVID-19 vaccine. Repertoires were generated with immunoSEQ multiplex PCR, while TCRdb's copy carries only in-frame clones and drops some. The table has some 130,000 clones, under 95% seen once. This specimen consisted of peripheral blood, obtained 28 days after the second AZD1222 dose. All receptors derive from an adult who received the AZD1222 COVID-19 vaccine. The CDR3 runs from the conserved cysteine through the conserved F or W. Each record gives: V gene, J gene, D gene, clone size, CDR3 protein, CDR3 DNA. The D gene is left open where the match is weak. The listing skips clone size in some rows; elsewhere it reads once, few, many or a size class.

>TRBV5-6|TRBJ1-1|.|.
CASSLATAAFF
TGTGCCAGCAGCTTGGCCACGGCAGCTTTCTTT
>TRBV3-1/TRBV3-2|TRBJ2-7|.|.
CASSQGPVSYEQYF
TGTGCCAGCAGCCAAGGCCCGGTTTCCTACGAGCAGTACTTC
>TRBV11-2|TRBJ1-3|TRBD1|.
CASSKQGRLGNTIYF
TGTGCCAGCAGCAAACAGGGGCGGTTGGGAAACACCATATATTTT
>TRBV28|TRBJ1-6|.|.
CASSLIRASSYNSPLHF
TGTGCCAGCAGTTTAATCAGGGCGAGCTCCTATAATTCACCCCTCCACTTT
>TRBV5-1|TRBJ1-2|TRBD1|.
CASRPLGTELSNGYTF
TGCGCCAGCAGACCCCTTGGGACAGAACTCTCTAATGGCTACACCTTC
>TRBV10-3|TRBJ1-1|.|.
CAISEDYTEAFF
TGTGCCATCAGTGAGGACTACACTGAAGCTTTCTTT
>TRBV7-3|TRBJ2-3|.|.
CASSLTGGRSTDTQYF
TGTGCCAGCAGCTTAACAGGGGGAAGAAGCACAGATACGCAGTATTTT
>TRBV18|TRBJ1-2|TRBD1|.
CASSPNQQGAGDYGYTF
TGTGCCAGCTCACCAAATCAGCAGGGGGCAGGTGACTATGGCTACACCTTC
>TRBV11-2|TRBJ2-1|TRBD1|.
CASRKPGQGLENEQFF
TGTGCCAGCAGGAAACCGGGACAGGGGTTGGAGAATGAGCAGTTCTTC
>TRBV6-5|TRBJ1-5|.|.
CASSRRSNQPQHF
TGTGCCAGCAGTCGCCGGAGCAATCAGCCCCAGCATTTT
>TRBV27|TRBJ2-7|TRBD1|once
CASSFQSTGGGEQYF
TGTGCCAGCAGTTTTCAGTCGACAGGGGGTGGCGAGCAGTACTTC
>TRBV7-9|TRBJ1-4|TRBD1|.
CASSLRQGNEKLFF
TGTGCCAGCAGCTTAAGACAGGGGAATGAAAAACTGTTTTTT
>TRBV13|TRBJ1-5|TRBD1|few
CASSSSRDRVKYSNQPQHF
TGTGCCAGCAGCTCTAGTAGGGACAGGGTAAAATATAGCAATCAGCCCCAGCATTTT
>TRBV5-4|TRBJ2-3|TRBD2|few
CASSRRLAASTDTQYF
TGTGCCAGCAGCCGACGACTAGCGGCCTCCACAGATACGCAGTATTTT
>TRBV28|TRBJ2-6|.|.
CASSQRQPLSGANVLTF
TGTGCCAGCAGTCAAAGACAGCCACTCTCTGGGGCCAACGTCCTGACTTTC
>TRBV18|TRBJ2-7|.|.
CASSPDSKYEQYF
TGTGCCAGCTCACCAGACAGTAAATACGAGCAGTACTTC
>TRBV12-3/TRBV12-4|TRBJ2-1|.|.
CASSAYDEQFF
TGTGCCAGCAGCGCCTACGATGAGCAGTTCTTC
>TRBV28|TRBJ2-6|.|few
CASRTGGDPGANVLTF
TGTGCCAGCAGGACCGGGGGAGACCCTGGGGCCAACGTCCTGACTTTC
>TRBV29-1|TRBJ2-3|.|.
CSVEDGTGTQYF
TGCAGCGTTGAAGATGGTACAGGAACGCAGTATTTT
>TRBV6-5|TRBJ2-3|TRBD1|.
CASSSPDRVGADTQYF
TGTGCCAGCAGTTCGCCCGACAGGGTCGGGGCAGATACGCAGTATTTT
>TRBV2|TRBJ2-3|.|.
CASSATDTQYF
TGTGCCAGCAGTGCCACAGATACGCAGTATTTT
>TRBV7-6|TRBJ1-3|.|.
CASSYLGRGSGNTIYF
TGTGCCAGCAGCTACCTTGGCAGGGGCTCTGGAAACACCATATATTTT
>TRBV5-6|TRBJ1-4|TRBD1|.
CASSFGQGAEKLFF
TGTGCCAGCAGCTTCGGACAGGGGGCGGAAAAACTGTTTTTT
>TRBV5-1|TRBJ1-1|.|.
CASSLGHGNAEAFF
TGCGCCAGCAGCTTGGGCCACGGAAACGCTGAAGCTTTCTTT
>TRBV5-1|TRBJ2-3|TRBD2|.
CASSPGLAGSTDTQYF
TGCGCCAGCAGCCCGGGACTAGCGGGAAGCACAGATACGCAGTATTTT
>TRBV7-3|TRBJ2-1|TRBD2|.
CASSSGGSGQNNEQFF
TGTGCCAGCAGCTCGGGGGGGAGCGGCCAGAACAATGAGCAGTTCTTC
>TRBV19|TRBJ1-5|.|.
CASSIEWIGQPQHF
TGTGCCAGTAGTATAGAGTGGATCGGTCAGCCCCAGCATTTT
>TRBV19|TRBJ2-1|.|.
CASTTGPGNEQFF
TGTGCCAGTACCACGGGGCCGGGCAATGAGCAGTTCTTC
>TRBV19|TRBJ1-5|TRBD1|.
CASSMRTGPNQPQHF
TGTGCCAGTAGTATGAGGACAGGGCCGAATCAGCCCCAGCATTTT
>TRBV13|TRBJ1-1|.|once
CASSLYGGMNTEAFF
TGTGCCAGCAGCTTATACGGGGGCATGAACACTGAAGCTTTCTTT
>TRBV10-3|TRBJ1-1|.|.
CAINERMNTEAFF
TGTGCCATCAATGAGAGAATGAACACTGAAGCTTTCTTT
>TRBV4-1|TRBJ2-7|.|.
CASSQDFPGDSYEQYF
TGCGCCAGCAGCCAAGATTTCCCAGGCGACTCCTACGAGCAGTACTTC
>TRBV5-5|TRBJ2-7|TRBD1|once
CASGLAGGSLQTYEQYF
TGTGCCAGCGGCCTAGCAGGGGGCTCTTTACAAACCTACGAGCAGTACTTC
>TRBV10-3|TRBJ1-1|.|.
CAISGSGGSTEAFF
TGTGCCATCAGTGGTTCGGGGGGGAGCACTGAAGCTTTCTTT
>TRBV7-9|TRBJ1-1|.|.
CATNRGARTEAFF
TGTGCCACCAACCGGGGGGCGAGGACTGAAGCTTTCTTT
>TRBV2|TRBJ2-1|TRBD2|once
CASSPFRTSGIYNEQFF
TGTGCCAGCAGTCCCTTTCGGACTAGCGGGATTTACAATGAGCAGTTCTTC
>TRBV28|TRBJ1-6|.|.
CASSLGGGNSPLHF
TGTGCCAGCAGTCTCGGGGGGGGGAATTCACCCCTCCACTTT
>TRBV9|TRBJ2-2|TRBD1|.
CASSVNRWTGESGELFF
TGTGCCAGCAGCGTAAATCGTTGGACAGGGGAGTCCGGGGAGCTGTTTTTT
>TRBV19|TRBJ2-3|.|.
CASSIGGVSTDTQYF
TGTGCCAGTAGTATAGGAGGAGTTAGCACAGATACGCAGTATTTT
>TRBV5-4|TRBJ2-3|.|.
CAQGGQPATDTQYF
TGTGCCCAGGGTGGCCAACCCGCCACAGATACGCAGTATTTT
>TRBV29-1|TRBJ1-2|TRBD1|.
CSAGGQSGYTF
TGCAGCGCGGGGGGACAGTCGGGCTACACCTTC
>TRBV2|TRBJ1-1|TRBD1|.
CASNGQGGGAEAFF
TGTGCCAGCAACGGACAGGGAGGAGGTGCTGAAGCTTTCTTT
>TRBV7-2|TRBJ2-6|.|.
CASSLMQTSLPGANVLTF
TGTGCCAGCAGCTTAATGCAAACCTCCCTCCCTGGGGCCAACGTCCTGACTTTC
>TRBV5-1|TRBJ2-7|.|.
CASSGLTGTLSYEQYF
TGCGCCAGCAGCGGGCTGACAGGAACCCTTTCCTACGAGCAGTACTTC
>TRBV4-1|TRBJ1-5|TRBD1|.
CASSQDTDRGTQPQHF
TGCGCCAGCAGCCAAGATACGGACAGGGGCACTCAGCCCCAGCATTTT
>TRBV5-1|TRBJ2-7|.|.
CASSWAQGGTYEQYF
TGCGCCAGCAGCTGGGCGCAGGGGGGGACCTACGAGCAGTACTTC
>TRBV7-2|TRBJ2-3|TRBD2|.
CASSLGGSGQYF
TGTGCCAGCAGCTTGGGCGGGAGTGGGCAGTATTTT
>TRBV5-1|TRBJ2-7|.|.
CASSFRSGSSYEQYF
TGCGCCAGCAGCTTCAGGTCCGGGTCCTCCTACGAGCAGTACTTC
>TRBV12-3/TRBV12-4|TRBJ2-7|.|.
CASRDKIEQYF
TGTGCCAGCAGGGACAAGATCGAGCAGTACTTC
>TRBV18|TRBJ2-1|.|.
CASSPGTYNEQFF
TGTGCCAGCTCACCAGGAACCTACAATGAGCAGTTCTTC